Listed below are T cell receptor beta chains from one sample, sequenced in a study of T cell therapy after organ transplantation. The antigens these receptors bind are not known. Method: immunoSEQ multiplex PCR; TCRdb's copy keeps in-frame clones and lacks some. Here the sample spans about 48,000 clones, 85% to 95% being singletons. The starting material was CD8+ T cells from blood, obtained before autologous CMV-specific T cell therapy. These receptors came from a human patient who had received a solid organ transplant and had CMV disease. CDR3s include the opening cysteine and the closing phenylalanine or tryptophan. The order of the fields is D gene, V gene, clone size, J gene, CDR3 DNA, CDR3 protein. D genes are given only for firm matches. Expanded clones are given a class, and other clones once, few, many or no size at all.

D gene: .; V gene: TRBV14; clone size: once; J gene: TRBJ1-1; CDR3 DNA: TGTGCCAGCAGCCAAGACTCGCTGAACACTGAAGCTTTCTTT; CDR3 protein: CASSQDSLNTEAFF
D gene: TRBD1; V gene: TRBV27; clone size: .; J gene: TRBJ1-1; CDR3 DNA: TGTGCCAGCCTACCCCTCGGGACAGGGATCGACACTGAAGCTTTCTTT; CDR3 protein: CASLPLGTGIDTEAFF
D gene: .; V gene: TRBV11-2; clone size: .; J gene: TRBJ2-7; CDR3 DNA: TGTGCCAGCAGCTTAGGACCGAGATGGGGAGAGCAGTACTTC; CDR3 protein: CASSLGPRWGEQYF
D gene: TRBD2; V gene: TRBV27; clone size: .; J gene: TRBJ2-1; CDR3 DNA: TGTGCCAGCAGTTTACGACTAGCGGGGAATGAGCAGTTCTTC; CDR3 protein: CASSLRLAGNEQFF
D gene: .; V gene: TRBV7-9; clone size: .; J gene: TRBJ2-7; CDR3 DNA: TGTGCCAGCTTGGGGTTCGACTACGAGCAGTACTTC; CDR3 protein: CASLGFDYEQYF
D gene: TRBD2; V gene: TRBV9; clone size: .; J gene: TRBJ2-4; CDR3 DNA: TGTGCCAGCAGCGTAGATGATAGCGGGGGGCGCATTCAGTACTTC; CDR3 protein: CASSVDDSGGRIQYF
D gene: .; V gene: TRBV27; clone size: once; J gene: TRBJ1-1; CDR3 DNA: TGTGCCAGCAGTTTTATCGGGGCGGGGAACACTGAAGCTTTCTTT; CDR3 protein: CASSFIGAGNTEAFF
D gene: TRBD1; V gene: TRBV19; clone size: .; J gene: TRBJ2-7; CDR3 DNA: TGTGCCAGTAGGGGTTCCGGACAGGGCAACTACGAGCAGTACTTC; CDR3 protein: CASRGSGQGNYEQYF
D gene: .; V gene: TRBV19; clone size: few; J gene: TRBJ1-5; CDR3 DNA: TGTGCCAGTAGTATAGGCACAGGGACCAGCAATCAGCCCCAGCATTTT; CDR3 protein: CASSIGTGTSNQPQHF
D gene: .; V gene: TRBV30; clone size: .; J gene: TRBJ2-2; CDR3 DNA: TGTGCCTGTGGGGCGGGGGCCCCGGGGCTGTTTTTT; CDR3 protein: CACGAGAPGLFF
D gene: .; V gene: TRBV5-1; clone size: .; J gene: TRBJ1-2; CDR3 DNA: TGCGCCAGCAGCTTCTCAGGGGTTCAGGACTATGGCTACACCTTC; CDR3 protein: CASSFSGVQDYGYTF
D gene: .; V gene: TRBV5-8; clone size: .; J gene: TRBJ1-2; CDR3 DNA: TGTGCCAGCAGCTTGGCCGGTGGGGGGGCCGAATACTATGGCTACACCTTC; CDR3 protein: CASSLAGGGAEYYGYTF
D gene: TRBD1; V gene: TRBV6-5; clone size: .; J gene: TRBJ1-2; CDR3 DNA: TGTGCCAGCAGTTACGACAGGGGGTATGGCTACACCTTC; CDR3 protein: CASSYDRGYGYTF
D gene: .; V gene: TRBV5-5; clone size: .; J gene: TRBJ2-3; CDR3 DNA: TGTGCCAGCAGCGTCTTCGGAGGGGAAGTCACAGATACGCAGTATTTT; CDR3 protein: CASSVFGGEVTDTQYF
D gene: TRBD1; V gene: TRBV6-5; clone size: .; J gene: TRBJ1-1; CDR3 DNA: TGTGCCAGCAGTTACACCGGGACAGCGGATGAAGCTTTCTTT; CDR3 protein: CASSYTGTADEAFF
D gene: .; V gene: TRBV10-3; clone size: .; J gene: TRBJ2-5; CDR3 DNA: TGTGCCATCAGTGAGTCGGGGTGGACCATCCAAGAGACCCAGTACTTC; CDR3 protein: CAISESGWTIQETQYF
D gene: TRBD2; V gene: TRBV7-2; clone size: .; J gene: TRBJ2-1; CDR3 DNA: TGTGCCAGCAGCTTATTGGGACTAGCGGGGGGGTATGAGCAGTTCTTC; CDR3 protein: CASSLLGLAGGYEQFF
D gene: TRBD1; V gene: TRBV7-3; clone size: few; J gene: TRBJ2-7; CDR3 DNA: TGTGCCAGCAGCGACCAGGGACAGGTCTACGAGCAGTACTTC; CDR3 protein: CASSDQGQVYEQYF
D gene: .; V gene: TRBV5-4; clone size: .; J gene: TRBJ1-6; CDR3 DNA: TGTGCCAGCAGCCAGCTTGGGCTCCCCCTCCACTTT; CDR3 protein: CASSQLGLPLHF
D gene: .; V gene: TRBV4-1; clone size: .; J gene: TRBJ1-5; CDR3 DNA: TGCGCCAGCAGCCAGAGGGGCGGGGATAGCAATCAGCCCCAGCATTTT; CDR3 protein: CASSQRGGDSNQPQHF
D gene: .; V gene: TRBV5-8; clone size: once; J gene: TRBJ2-7; CDR3 DNA: TGTGCCAGCACCTTAGGTCCCCATTTCGGCTACGAGCAGTACTTC; CDR3 protein: CASTLGPHFGYEQYF
D gene: TRBD1; V gene: TRBV5-1; clone size: .; J gene: TRBJ2-2; CDR3 DNA: TGCGCCAGCAGCTGGCCCGCGACAGGGGTGAACACCGGGGAGCTGTTTTTT; CDR3 protein: CASSWPATGVNTGELFF
D gene: .; V gene: TRBV13; clone size: .; J gene: TRBJ2-7; CDR3 DNA: TGTGCCAGCAGCTTGGAGAGCTCCTACGAGCAGTACTTC; CDR3 protein: CASSLESSYEQYF
D gene: TRBD1; V gene: TRBV2; clone size: .; J gene: TRBJ2-6; CDR3 DNA: TGTGCCAGCAGTGATCAGGGGGCGGCTGGGGCCAACGTCCTGACTTTC; CDR3 protein: CASSDQGAAGANVLTF
D gene: TRBD2; V gene: TRBV11-2; clone size: .; J gene: TRBJ2-1; CDR3 DNA: TGTGCCAGCAGCTTAGCTTCCAGAGGCGGGGGGGCGCTCAATGAGCAGTTCTTC; CDR3 protein: CASSLASRGGGALNEQFF
D gene: .; V gene: TRBV7-9; clone size: .; J gene: TRBJ1-6; CDR3 DNA: TGTGCCAGCAGCTTAGGTGTCACAGGGCGTAATTCACCCCTCCACTTT; CDR3 protein: CASSLGVTGRNSPLHF
D gene: TRBD1; V gene: TRBV11-1; clone size: .; J gene: TRBJ2-7; CDR3 DNA: TGTGCCAGCAGCTTAGGCCGGACAGGGACCTACGAGCAGTACTTC; CDR3 protein: CASSLGRTGTYEQYF
D gene: .; V gene: TRBV9; clone size: .; J gene: TRBJ2-1; CDR3 DNA: TGTGCCAGCAGCGCCGGGGCCAATTCCTACAATGAGCAGTTCTTC; CDR3 protein: CASSAGANSYNEQFF
D gene: TRBD1; V gene: TRBV23-1; clone size: once; J gene: TRBJ2-5; CDR3 DNA: TGCGCCAGCAGTACGATCCTCGACAGGGCAGAGACCCAGTACTTC; CDR3 protein: CASSTILDRAETQYF
D gene: .; V gene: TRBV30; clone size: .; J gene: TRBJ1-5; CDR3 DNA: TGTGCCTGGAGTGTTGGATCGGATAGCAATCAGCCCCAGCATTTT; CDR3 protein: CAWSVGSDSNQPQHF